This TCR beta chain was retrieved from a study of metastatic and nonmetastatic thyroid tumors. The germline V gene has CDR1 DFQATT and CDR2 SNEGSKA (reference sequence). With 4 bases clipped from V and 6 bases from J, the junction kept 10 bases outside the gene matches. The CDR3 runs to 14 residues. TCRdb re-called clones from the PCR reads using MiXCR. The repertoire holds approximately 39,000 clones, about a fifth seen once, with around 15% in the top ten. Every patient was untreated before thyroid surgery. The sequenced sample was blood. The TCR sequence derives from a female donor with papillary thyroid cancer or a benign thyroid nodule (not recorded which). Some clones in this sample may be carry-over from other donors' samples. The chain carries TRBV20-1 and TRBJ1-2, with 8 bases that match TRBD1. DNA of the CDR3: TGCAGTGCTATTCAGGGGGCCTCGTATGATGGCTACACCTTC. Its translation: CSAIQGASYDGYTF.